What follows are 2 T cell receptor beta chains derived from one specimen sequenced in a study of T cells in Graves' hyperthyroidism and ophthalmopathy. The source material, RNA transcripts, was used to amplify TCR beta CDR3 regions. TCR CDR3 underwent first-round RT-PCR with the HTBI primer set. Each CDR3 protein is one row after TCRdb ran MiXCR on the multiplex PCR reads. The sample lists about 510,000 distinct CDR3 sequences, about 14% seen once, with approximately 15% in the top ten. The specimen sequenced was blood. The receptors derive from a middle-aged woman with Graves' hyperthyroidism.

This clonotype was seen repeatedly, ten times or more. The rearrangement uses TRBV20-1 and TRBJ2-1; no firm D call. This CDR3 is 13 amino acids long. Germline values: CDR1 DFQATT, CDR2 SNEGSKA (reference sequence). V dropped 5 bases and J dropped 7 bases, with 15 bases sitting between them. CDR3: CSAYLTVRNEQFF. CDR3 in DNA: TGCAGTGCTTATTTGACGGTTCGGAATGAGCAGTTCTTC.

This clonotype was seen a handful of times. This chain links TRBV2 with TRBJ2-3; TRBD1 or TRBD2 may be the D gene (5 bases each). The germline V and J ends were trimmed by 7 bases and 2 bases, with 13 bases remaining between them. The CDR3 has 14 residues. In germline, CDR1 is SNHLY, CDR2 FYNNEI. CDR3 sequence reads: CASTLPGTTDTQYF. The CDR3 DNA is TGTGCCAGCACCCTTCCGGGGACCACAGATACGCAGTATTTT.